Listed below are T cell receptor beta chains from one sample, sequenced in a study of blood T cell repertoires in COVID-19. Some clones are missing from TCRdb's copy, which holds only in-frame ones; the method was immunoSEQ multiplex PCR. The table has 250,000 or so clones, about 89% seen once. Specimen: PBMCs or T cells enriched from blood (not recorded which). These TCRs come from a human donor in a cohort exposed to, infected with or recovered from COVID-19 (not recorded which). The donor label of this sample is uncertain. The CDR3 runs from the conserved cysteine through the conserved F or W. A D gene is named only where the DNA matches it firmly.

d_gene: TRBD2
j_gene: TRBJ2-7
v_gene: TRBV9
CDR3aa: CASSVGTSRYEQYF
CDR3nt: TGTGCCAGCAGCGTAGGGACTAGCAGATACGAGCAGTACTTC

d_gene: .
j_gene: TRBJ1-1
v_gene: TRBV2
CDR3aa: CASSGIGGGDTEAFF
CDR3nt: TGTGCCAGCAGCGGGATTGGAGGGGGGGACACTGAAGCTTTCTTT

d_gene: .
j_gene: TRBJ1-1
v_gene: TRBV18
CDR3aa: CASSPGEGTEAFF
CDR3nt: TGTGCCAGCTCACCAGGTGAGGGCACTGAAGCTTTCTTT

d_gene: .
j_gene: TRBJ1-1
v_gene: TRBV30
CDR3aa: CAWNRVLEAFF
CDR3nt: TGTGCCTGGAACAGGGTCCTTGAAGCTTTCTTT

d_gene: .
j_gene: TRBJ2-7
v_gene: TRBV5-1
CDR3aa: CASSLSQGNEQYF
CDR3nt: TGCGCCAGCAGCTTATCTCAGGGGAACGAGCAGTACTTC

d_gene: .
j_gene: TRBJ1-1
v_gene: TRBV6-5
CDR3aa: CASSYNRDRNTEAFF
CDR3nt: TGTGCCAGCAGCTATAACAGGGACCGGAACACTGAAGCTTTCTTT

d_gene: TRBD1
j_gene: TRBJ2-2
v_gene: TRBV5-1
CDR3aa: CASSRYDRAVGGELFF
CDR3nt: TGCGCCAGCAGCCGATATGACAGGGCTGTGGGCGGGGAGCTGTTTTTT

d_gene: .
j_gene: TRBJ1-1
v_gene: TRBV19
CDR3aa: CASSIRGNTEAFF
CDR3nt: TGTGCCAGTAGTATCCGGGGGAACACTGAAGCTTTCTTT

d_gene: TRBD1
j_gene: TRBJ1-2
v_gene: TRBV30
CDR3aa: CAWSFDRGYGYTF
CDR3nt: TGTGCCTGGAGTTTCGACAGGGGGTATGGCTACACCTTC

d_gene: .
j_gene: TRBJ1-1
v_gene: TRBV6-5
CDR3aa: CASREGTEAFF
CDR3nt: TGTGCCAGCAGGGAGGGCACTGAAGCTTTCTTT